A single sample gave rise to the 28 T cell receptor beta chains below, sequenced in a study of shared clonotypes between healthy human individuals. Profiling relied on immunoSEQ multiplex PCR, and the TCRdb table lists in-frame clones only, not all of them. The repertoire holds 2 million to 2.5 million clones, with roughly 93% as singletons. Sequencing used naive CD4+ T cells from PBMCs. The subset was: CD45RA+ positively selected. Receptors originate from a man between 18 and 29 years old in good health. Some clones in this sample may be carry-over from other donors' samples.

The rearrangement links TRBV7-9 to TRBJ2-5; maybe TRBD2 (6 bases). V lost 2 bases to trimming and J lost 5 bases, with 12 bases between them. Germline CDR1 reads SEHNR; CDR2 reads FQNEAQ (reference sequence). This CDR3 spans 14 amino acids. CDR3 DNA sequence: TGTGCCAGCAGCTTATCGTCGGCGGGGGAGACCCAGTACTTC. Residues: CASSLSSAGETQYF.

The chain carries TRBV18 and TRBJ2-2; TRBD1 is a possible D gene (5 bases). The V end was cut by 4 bases, the J end by 6 bases, with 12 bases between. This CDR3 is built from 14 residues. Per germline, CDR1 KGHSH and CDR2 LQKENI. CDR3 coding DNA: TGTGCCAGCTCACTACTACAGGAATCCGGGGAGCTGTTTTTT. This gives the protein CASSLLQESGELFF.

The chain carries TRBV5-1 and TRBJ2-1; D may be TRBD1 or TRBD2 (5 bases each). Trimming removed 0 bases from V and 7 bases from J, with 11 bases in between. The CDR3 runs 14 residues. The germline V gene encodes CDR1 SGHRS and CDR2 YFSETQ. The DNA for the CDR3 is TGCGCCAGCAGCTTGGAGGGGACGCGGAATGAGCAGTTCTTC. It specifies CASSLEGTRNEQFF.

This sequence joins TRBV28 and TRBJ1-5, with D possibly TRBD1 on 5 matching bases. V was trimmed by 6 bases and J by 10 bases, leaving 19 bases between them. This CDR3 contains 14 residues. Looked up from germline, CDR1 is MDHEN and CDR2 is SYDVKM. The CDR3 protein is CASRRLVGVGPQHF. CDR3 nucleotides: TGTGCCAGCAGACGACTGGTAGGGGTCGGACCCCAGCATTTT.

The chain links TRBV28 to TRBJ2-5, with D perhaps TRBD1 or TRBD2 (6 bases each). V lost 3 bases to trimming and J lost 5 bases, with 16 bases between them. CDR3 length equals 15 residues. CDR1 MDHEN and CDR2 SYDVKM come from the germline V gene. Here the CDR3 reads CASSFIGGGRETQYF. The CDR3 DNA reads TGTGCCAGCAGTTTTATCGGAGGGGGGAGGGAGACCCAGTACTTC.

V is TRBV5-1 and J is TRBJ2-6; D uncertain. V lost 2 bases and J lost 0, with 12 bases in between. The CDR3 contains 17 residues. CDR1 is SGHRS and CDR2 is YFSETQ in the germline V gene. The CDR3 protein is CASSFPGPNSGANVLTF. The CDR3 nucleotides are TGCGCCAGCAGCTTCCCCGGGCCAAACTCTGGGGCCAACGTCCTGACTTTC.

This clone was observed once. This rearrangement joins TRBV11-1 to TRBJ1-1; no clear D. Trimming cost V 3 bases and J 1 base, with 12 bases left between them. From germline, CDR1 is SGHAT and CDR2 FQDESV (reference sequence). The CDR3 is 15 amino acids. The CDR3 nucleotides are TGTGCCAGCAGCTTTGGAGCGGGTTCGAACACTGAAGCTTTCTTT. This gives the protein CASSFGAGSNTEAFF.

The gene calls are TRBV6-1 and TRBJ2-4; 9 nucleotides agree with TRBD1. CDR1 and CDR2 (germline): MNHNS, SASEGT. V lost 6 bases, J lost 8 bases, and 5 bases stayed unmatched. The CDR3 spans 13 residues. The DNA of the CDR3 is TGTGCCAGCAGCGCGGGACAGGGCCACATTCAGTACTTC. It is translated as CASSAGQGHIQYF.

The count of this clone is one. J is TRBJ1-2 and V is TRBV19; tentatively, D is TRBD1 (5 bases). With 5 bases removed from V and 4 bases from J, the gap between germline ends came to 17 bases. Germline CDR1 reads LNHDA; CDR2 reads SQIVND (reference sequence). The CDR3 totals 15 residues. Here the CDR3 DNA reads TGTGCCAGTAGTGTAACCGCGGGACTCGGCTATGGCTACACCTTC. Protein: CASSVTAGLGYGYTF.

The chain is built from TRBV6-4 and TRBJ2-1, with D perhaps TRBD1 (6 bases). Germline lookup yields CDR1 MRHNA and CDR2 SNTAGT. V was pared by 10 bases and J by 4 bases, with 17 bases between. CDR3 length: 14 amino acids. The CDR3 coding sequence is TGTGCCATCCAAACAGGGCTTCTTTACAATGAGCAGTTCTTC. As protein: CAIQTGLLYNEQFF.

The chain recombines TRBV5-1 with TRBJ1-4; D ambiguous. The CDR3 runs 18 residues. V was clipped by 0 bases and J by 4 bases, with 19 bases between them. Germline-derived CDR1 and CDR2 are SGHRS and YFSETQ. CDR3 sequence reads: CASSLGLKRVGSNEKLFF. CDR3 DNA sequence: TGCGCCAGCAGCTTGGGTCTCAAAAGGGTGGGCAGTAATGAAAAACTGTTTTTT.

The chain uses TRBV11-2 and TRBJ2-6; 9 bases map to TRBD1. The germline V gene has CDR1 SGHAT and CDR2 FQNNGV. This CDR3 has 15 amino acids. The trim removed 0 bases at V and 16 bases at J, leaving 10 bases unmatched. CDR3 protein: CASSLDIASGTGLTF. As DNA, the CDR3 is TGTGCCAGCAGCTTAGATATCGCCTCAGGGACAGGGCTGACTTTC. The variable domain in full, with the rest retrieved from reference TRBV11-2 and TRBJ2-6, is EAGVAQSPRYKIIEKRQSVAFWCNPISGHATLYWYQQILGQGPKLLIQFQNNGVVDDSQLPKDRFSAERLKGVDSTLKIQPAKLEDSAVYLCASSLDIASGTGLTFGAGSRLTVL.

This rearrangement joins TRBV2 to TRBJ1-5, with D perhaps TRBD1 (5 bases). The CDR3 totals 14 residues. Germline V CDR1 and CDR2: SNHLY, FYNNEI. Trimming pared 5 bases from V and 9 bases from J, leaving 17 bases between. The CDR3 sequence: CASSPNRQGGPQHF. The DNA for the CDR3 is TGTGCCAGCAGTCCAAACAGGCAAGGCGGGCCCCAGCATTTT.

This sequence joins TRBV28 and TRBJ1-4; no firm D call. The ends were cut back, 4 bases at V and 5 bases at J, with 14 bases in the middle. The CDR3 runs to 15 residues. The germline CDR1 and CDR2 sequences are MDHEN and SYDVKM. The CDR3 DNA reads as TGTGCCAGCAGTTGGGTACAACCGAGGAATGAAAAACTGTTTTTT. Translated, it gives CASSWVQPRNEKLFF. Complete variable domain (other parts from reference TRBV28 and TRBJ1-4): DVKVTQSSRYLVKRTGEKVFLECVQDMDHENMFWYRQDPGLGLRLIYFSYDVKMKEKGDIPEGYSVSREKKERFSLILESASTNQTSMYLCASSWVQPRNEKLFFGSGTQLSVL.

V gene TRBV30 combines with J gene TRBJ1-1, with D tentatively TRBD1 (6 bases). Germline lookup yields CDR1 GTSNPN and CDR2 SVGIG (reference sequence). This CDR3 is built from 14 residues. V lost 2 bases, J lost 4 bases, and 14 bases lay in between. CDR3: CAWSIGGASTEAFF. CDR3 sequence (DNA): TGTGCCTGGAGTATTGGGGGGGCTTCCACTGAAGCTTTCTTT.

This clone has just one count. The chain couples TRBV30 to TRBJ2-7; TRBD2 agrees at 10 bases. The CDR3 consists of 16 residues. Trimming cost V 0 bases and J 5 bases; bases outside gene matches: 10. Germline assignment: CDR1 GTSNPN and CDR2 SVGIG (reference sequence). CDR3 nucleotide sequence: TGTGCCTGGAGTGTATATCTAGCGGGAGTATTCGACGAGCAGTACTTC. This encodes CAWSVYLAGVFDEQYF.

This sequence joins TRBV28 and TRBJ2-7; D call uncertain. The V gene's germline CDR1 is MDHEN and CDR2 SYDVKM. V lost 4 bases and J lost 5, with 6 bases in between. The CDR3 is 11 amino acids. The CDR3 region is CASSSYHEQYF. CDR3 in DNA: TGTGCCAGCAGTTCTTACCACGAGCAGTACTTC.

The chain employs TRBV7-2 and TRBJ1-2; no definite D call. CDR1 is SGHTA, CDR2 FQGNSA, per germline. Between the trimmed V and J ends, which lost 1 base and 8 bases, there was a span of 8 bases. This CDR3 has 12 residues. The CDR3 spells CASSLGGRGYTF. CDR3 coding DNA: TGTGCCAGCAGCTTAGGGGGAAGGGGCTACACCTTC.

This chain connects TRBV9 to TRBJ2-7; the match to TRBD2 covers 10 bases. This CDR3 region has 18 residues. Losses at the gene ends were 7 bases for V and 6 bases for J; bases not matched to a gene: 22. Germline V CDR1 and CDR2: SGDLS, YYNGEE. CDR3 sequence reads: CASPPPGAGGKKVREQYF. The DNA of the CDR3 is TGTGCCAGCCCCCCCCCTGGAGCGGGAGGGAAAAAGGTGCGCGAGCAGTACTTC.

The chain couples TRBV29-1 to TRBJ1-4, with D unresolved. There are 14 residues in the CDR3. Germline CDR1 SQVTM, CDR2 ANQGSEA. Trimming took 0 bases from V and 4 from J, leaving 9 bases between them. The CDR3 protein is CSVEDNTGNEKLFF. The CDR3, as DNA: TGCAGCGTTGAAGATAATACCGGTAATGAAAAACTGTTTTTT.

This clone appeared a single time. The chain carries TRBV4-1 and TRBJ2-1, with 10 bases matching TRBD2. The CDR3 contains 19 residues. Germline-derived CDR1 and CDR2 are MGHRA and YSYEKL. Trimming took 1 base from V and 3 from J; bases not matched to a gene: 12. CDR3 coding DNA: TGCGCCAGCAGCCAAGGAAGACTAGCGGGTCTCCGGAACTACAATGAGCAGTTCTTC. This translates into CASSQGRLAGLRNYNEQFF.

This clone was picked up one time. The rearrangement links TRBV5-4 to TRBJ1-2; possibly TRBD1 for D (6 bases). Germline CDR1 is SGHNT and CDR2 is YYREEE (reference sequence). CDR3 size: 15 residues. Deletions cut 0 bases from V and 0 bases from J, with 9 bases between. The CDR3 bases are TGTGCCAGCAGCTTGGATAGGACAGCTAACTATGGCTACACCTTC. This gives the protein CASSLDRTANYGYTF. The variable domain in full, completed from reference TRBV5-4 and TRBJ1-2, reads ETGVTQSPTHLIKTRGQQVTLRCSSQSGHNTVSWYQQALGQGPQFIFQYYREEENGRGNFPPRFSGLQFPNYSSELNVNALELDDSALYLCASSLDRTANYGYTFGSGTRLTVV.

The chain has TRBV4-1 and TRBJ2-1; 10 bases agree with TRBD2. The CDR3 contains 21 residues. V was clipped by 0 bases and J by 3 bases; unmatched bases: 17. CDR1 MGHRA and CDR2 YSYEKL come from the germline V gene. The CDR3 bases are TGCGCCAGCAGCCAAGATGATGGGGGGACTAGCGCCCAGTCTAACTACAATGAGCAGTTCTTC. Protein sequence: CASSQDDGGTSAQSNYNEQFF.

The DNA of the CDR3 is TGCGCCAGCAGCTGGGGGATGGGACTAGCGGGAGAAGATACGCAGTATTTT. This encodes CASSWGMGLAGEDTQYF. This chain connects TRBV5-1 to TRBJ2-3; TRBD2 matches at 14 bases. The CDR3 has 17 amino acids. The germline CDR1 and CDR2 sequences are SGHRS and YFSETQ. V was clipped by 3 bases and J by 5 bases; unmatched bases: 8.

This clone is a singleton in its sample. The chain joins TRBV28 to TRBJ2-1, with D unclear. The V gene's germline CDR1 is MDHEN and CDR2 SYDVKM. This CDR3 is built from 15 residues. Trimming took off 4 bases at V and 8 bases at J, with 18 bases between the two ends. In DNA, the CDR3 is TGTGCCAGCAGTTCCCGGGCCGTCTCGAGTTATGAGCAGTTCTTC. Encoded protein: CASSSRAVSSYEQFF.

The rearrangement links TRBV18 to TRBJ2-3, with D uncertain. Trimming shortened V by 3 bases and J by 0 bases, and 10 bases separated the two germline ends. Germline lookup yields CDR1 KGHSH and CDR2 LQKENI. This CDR3 comprises 15 residues. The CDR3 sequence: CASSPTTLSTDTQYF. The CDR3 coding sequence is TGTGCCAGCTCACCTACTACCCTTAGCACAGATACGCAGTATTTT.

The chain combines TRBV28 with TRBJ1-5, with a weak D call TRBD1 (5 bases). The CDR3 extends over 13 amino acids. The germline V gene encodes CDR1 MDHEN and CDR2 SYDVKM. The V and J ends lost 5 bases and 5 bases respectively, with 10 bases between them. CDR3 protein: CASSDSGYQPQHF. The DNA of the CDR3 is TGTGCCAGCAGTGACAGTGGATATCAGCCCCAGCATTTT.

The V call is TRBV28, the J call TRBJ1-2; TRBD1 might be the D (6 bases). Between the trimmed V and J ends, which lost 10 bases and 8 bases, there was a span of 20 bases. CDR3 length: 13 residues. CDR1 is MDHEN, CDR2 SYDVKM, per germline. CDR3 sequence reads: CATSLVSQGGYTF. For the CDR3, the DNA is TGTGCCACCTCGTTGGTCAGTCAGGGGGGCTACACCTTC.